Listed below are T cell receptor beta chains from one sample, sequenced in a study of shared clonotypes between healthy human individuals. The method was immunoSEQ multiplex PCR; TCRdb's version includes in-frame clones alone and lacks a portion of them. The table has about 2.3 million clones, 85% to 95% seen once. Material for sequencing was naive CD4+ T cells from PBMCs. Receptors were obtained from a man younger than 35 in good health. Some clones in this sample may be carry-over from other donors' samples. Both conserved end residues are part of each CDR3. Fields, in order: V gene, clone size, D gene, J gene, CDR3 protein, CDR3 DNA. A D gene is named only where the DNA matches it firmly. The size field is filled for only some rows; it gives once, few, many or a size class.

TRBV4-1	NA	NA	TRBJ2-5	CASSRTEKGSRETQYF	TGCGCCAGCAGCCGGACCGAAAAAGGGTCAAGGGAGACCCAGTACTTC
TRBV10-1	few	NA	TRBJ1-1	CASSPSGWTEAFF	TGCGCCAGCAGCCCAAGCGGGTGGACTGAAGCTTTCTTT
TRBV6-1	NA	NA	TRBJ2-7	CASSARTGESYEQYF	TGTGCCAGCAGTGCGAGGACGGGGGAATCCTACGAGCAGTACTTC
TRBV18	NA	TRBD1	TRBJ2-1	CASSPGTGAPGGSYNEQFF	TGTGCCAGCTCTCCCGGGACAGGGGCGCCGGGAGGCTCCTACAATGAGCAGTTCTTC
TRBV28	NA	NA	TRBJ1-2	CASSSPGLQNYGYTF	TGTGCCAGCAGTTCCCCGGGCCTGCAGAACTATGGCTACACCTTC
TRBV19	NA	NA	TRBJ1-5	CASSMVTGYGNQPQHF	TGTGCCAGTAGTATGGTGACAGGCTACGGGAATCAGCCCCAGCATTTT
TRBV9	NA	TRBD1	TRBJ1-2	CASSPTSTGPYGYTF	TGTGCCAGCAGCCCTACCTCGACAGGGCCTTATGGCTACACCTTC
TRBV7-2	NA	NA	TRBJ2-7	CASSSRRSGEQYF	TGTGCCAGCAGCTCCCGCCGTAGCGGCGAGCAGTACTTC
TRBV18	NA	TRBD1	TRBJ1-2	CASSPQYNRGDGYTF	TGTGCCAGCTCACCCCAATACAACAGGGGTGATGGCTACACCTTC
TRBV30	NA	NA	TRBJ2-7	CAWSGRLSYYEQYF	TGTGCCTGGAGTGGTCGACTGTCCTACTACGAGCAGTACTTC
TRBV9	NA	NA	TRBJ2-5	CASSVKQAEVETQYF	TGTGCCAGCAGCGTTAAACAGGCGGAGGTAGAGACCCAGTACTTC
TRBV27	NA	NA	TRBJ2-3	CASHSLGRQITDTQYF	TGTGCCAGCCACAGTTTGGGAAGGCAGATCACAGATACGCAGTATTTT
TRBV5-6	NA	NA	TRBJ1-3	CASSFSAEKSSGNTIYF	TGTGCCAGCAGCTTCTCGGCGGAAAAGAGCTCTGGAAACACCATATATTTT
TRBV6-6	NA	NA	TRBJ1-1	CASSGGSENTEAFF	TGTGCCAGCAGTGGGGGGTCGGAGAACACTGAAGCTTTCTTT